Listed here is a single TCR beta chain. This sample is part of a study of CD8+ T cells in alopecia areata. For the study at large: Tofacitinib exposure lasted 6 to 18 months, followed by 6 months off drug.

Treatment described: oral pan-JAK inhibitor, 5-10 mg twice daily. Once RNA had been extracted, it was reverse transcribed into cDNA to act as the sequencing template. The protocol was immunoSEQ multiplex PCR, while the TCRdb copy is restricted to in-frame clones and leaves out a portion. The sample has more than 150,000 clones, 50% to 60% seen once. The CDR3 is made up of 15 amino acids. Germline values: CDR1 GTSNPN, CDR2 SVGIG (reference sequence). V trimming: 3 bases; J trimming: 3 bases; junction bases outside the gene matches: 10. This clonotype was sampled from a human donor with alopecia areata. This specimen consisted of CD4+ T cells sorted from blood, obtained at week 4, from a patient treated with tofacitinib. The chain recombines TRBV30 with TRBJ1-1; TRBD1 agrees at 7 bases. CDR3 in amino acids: CAWRTVGQGDTEAFF. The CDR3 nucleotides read TGTGCCTGGAGAACTGTCGGGCAGGGGGACACTGAAGCTTTCTTT.